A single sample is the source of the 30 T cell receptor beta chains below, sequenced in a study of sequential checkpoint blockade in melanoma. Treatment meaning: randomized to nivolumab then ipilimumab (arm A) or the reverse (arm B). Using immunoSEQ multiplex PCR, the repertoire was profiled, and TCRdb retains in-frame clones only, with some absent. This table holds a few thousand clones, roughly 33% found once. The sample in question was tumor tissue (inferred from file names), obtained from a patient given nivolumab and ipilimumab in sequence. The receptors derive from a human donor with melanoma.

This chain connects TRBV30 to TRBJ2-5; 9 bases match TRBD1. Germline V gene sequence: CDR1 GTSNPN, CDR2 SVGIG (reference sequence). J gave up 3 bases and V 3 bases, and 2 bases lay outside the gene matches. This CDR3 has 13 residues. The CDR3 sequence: CAWRGTGKETQYF. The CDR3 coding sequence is TGTGCCTGGAGAGGGACAGGGAAAGAGACCCAGTACTTC.

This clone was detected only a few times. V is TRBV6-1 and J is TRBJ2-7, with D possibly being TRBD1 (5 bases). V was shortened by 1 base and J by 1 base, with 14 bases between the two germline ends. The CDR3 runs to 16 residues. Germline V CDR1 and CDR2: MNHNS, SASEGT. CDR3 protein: CASSEDGARPSYEQYF. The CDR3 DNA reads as TGTGCCAGCAGTGAAGATGGGGCACGGCCGTCCTACGAGCAGTACTTC.

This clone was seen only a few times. In DNA, the CDR3 is TGCGCCAGCAGCCCGGTGGGCAACACTGAAGCTTTCTTT. Translated, it gives CASSPVGNTEAFF. The V call is TRBV23-1, the J call TRBJ1-1; D gene unclear. TRBV23-1 is given ORF status, its function remaining uncertain. CDR3 length: 13 residues. The V end lost 6 bases, the J end lost 2 bases, and 10 bases lay between the germline ends.

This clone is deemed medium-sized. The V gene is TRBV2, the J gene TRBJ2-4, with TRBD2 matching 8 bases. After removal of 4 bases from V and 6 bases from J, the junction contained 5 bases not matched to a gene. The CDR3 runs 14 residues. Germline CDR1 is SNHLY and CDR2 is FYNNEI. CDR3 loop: CASSALAGPNIQYF. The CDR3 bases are TGTGCCAGCAGTGCTTTAGCGGGACCAAACATTCAGTACTTC.

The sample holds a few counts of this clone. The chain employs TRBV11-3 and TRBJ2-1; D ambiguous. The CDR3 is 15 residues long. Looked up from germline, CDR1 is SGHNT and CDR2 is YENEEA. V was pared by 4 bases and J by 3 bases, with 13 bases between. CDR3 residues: CASSSPEALYNEQFF. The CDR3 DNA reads TGTGCCAGCAGCTCCCCCGAGGCCCTCTACAATGAGCAGTTCTTC.

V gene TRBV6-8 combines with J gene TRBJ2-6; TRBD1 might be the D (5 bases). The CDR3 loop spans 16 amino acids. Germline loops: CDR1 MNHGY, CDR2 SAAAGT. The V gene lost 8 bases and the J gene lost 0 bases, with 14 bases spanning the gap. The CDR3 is CASLDTTSSGANVLTF. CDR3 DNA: TGTGCCAGCCTGGACACCACGAGCTCTGGGGCCAACGTCCTGACTTTC.

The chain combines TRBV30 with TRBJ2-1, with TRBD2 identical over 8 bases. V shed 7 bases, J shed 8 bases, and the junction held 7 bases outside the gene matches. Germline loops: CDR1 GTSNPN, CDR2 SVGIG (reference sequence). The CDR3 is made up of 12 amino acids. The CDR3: CASTSGSHEQFF. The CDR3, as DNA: TGTGCCTCAACGAGCGGGAGCCATGAGCAGTTCTTC.

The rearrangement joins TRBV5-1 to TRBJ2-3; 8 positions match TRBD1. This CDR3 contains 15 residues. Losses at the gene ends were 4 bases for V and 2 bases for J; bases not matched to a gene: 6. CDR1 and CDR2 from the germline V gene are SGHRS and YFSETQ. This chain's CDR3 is CASSLTGDPTDTQYF. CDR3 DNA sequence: TGCGCCAGCAGCCTGACAGGGGACCCCACAGATACGCAGTATTTT. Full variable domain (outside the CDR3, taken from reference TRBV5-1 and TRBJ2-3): KAGVTQTPRYLIKTRGQQVTLSCSPISGHRSVSWYQQTPGQGLQFLFEYFSETQRNKGNFPGRFSGRQFSNSRSEMNVSTLELGDSALYLCASSLTGDPTDTQYFGPGTRLTVL.

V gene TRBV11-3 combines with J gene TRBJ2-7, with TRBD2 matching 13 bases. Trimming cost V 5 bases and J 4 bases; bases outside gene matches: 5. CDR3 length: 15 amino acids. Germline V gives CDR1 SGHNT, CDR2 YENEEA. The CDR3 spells CASSGTSGAAYEQYF. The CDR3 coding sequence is TGTGCCAGCAGCGGGACTAGCGGGGCTGCTTACGAGCAGTACTTC.

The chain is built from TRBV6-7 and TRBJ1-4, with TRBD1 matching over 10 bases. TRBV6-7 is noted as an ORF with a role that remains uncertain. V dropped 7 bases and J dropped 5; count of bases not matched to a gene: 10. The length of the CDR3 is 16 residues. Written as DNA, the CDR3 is TGTGCCAGCAAAGTCGGTCAGGGACAGGGGAATGAAAAACTGTTTTTT. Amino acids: CASKVGQGQGNEKLFF.

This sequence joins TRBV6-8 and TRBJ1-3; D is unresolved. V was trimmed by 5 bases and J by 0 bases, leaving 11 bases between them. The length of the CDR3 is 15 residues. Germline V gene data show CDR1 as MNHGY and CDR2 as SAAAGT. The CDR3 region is CASSRRSNSGNTIYF. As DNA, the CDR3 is TGTGCCAGCAGTCGACGGTCAAACTCTGGAAACACCATATATTTT.

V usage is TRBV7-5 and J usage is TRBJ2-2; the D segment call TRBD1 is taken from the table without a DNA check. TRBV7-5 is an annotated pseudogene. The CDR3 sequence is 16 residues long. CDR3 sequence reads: CASSQQGGTNTGELFF. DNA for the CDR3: TGTGCCAGCAGCCAACAGGGCGGAACAAACACCGGGGAGCTGTTTTTT.

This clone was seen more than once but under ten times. In nucleotides, the CDR3 is TGCGCCAGCAGCCAAGCGTCGGCAGCGAACACTGAAGCTTTCTTT. This translates into CASSQASAANTEAFF. The chain carries TRBV1 and TRBJ1-1. TRBV1 is flagged as a pseudogene. The CDR3 sequence is 15 residues long.

This chain's CDR3 is CASSPAGAAYEQYF. DNA of the CDR3: TGTGCCAGCAGCCCAGCCGGGGCCGCCTACGAGCAGTACTTC. The chain carries TRBV9 and TRBJ2-7; D assignment may be TRBD1 or TRBD2 (5 bases each). CDR1 and CDR2 (germline): SGDLS, YYNGEE. The germline V and J ends were trimmed by 4 bases and 2 bases, with 13 bases remaining between them. The CDR3 has 14 amino acids.

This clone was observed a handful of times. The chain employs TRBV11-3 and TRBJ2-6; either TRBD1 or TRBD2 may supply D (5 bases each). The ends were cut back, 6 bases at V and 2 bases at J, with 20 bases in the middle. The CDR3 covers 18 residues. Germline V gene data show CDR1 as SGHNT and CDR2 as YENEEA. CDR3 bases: TGTGCCAGCAGGAGTGACCCAGGGAGCCGCCCTGGGGCCAACGTCCTGACTTTC. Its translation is CASRSDPGSRPGANVLTF.

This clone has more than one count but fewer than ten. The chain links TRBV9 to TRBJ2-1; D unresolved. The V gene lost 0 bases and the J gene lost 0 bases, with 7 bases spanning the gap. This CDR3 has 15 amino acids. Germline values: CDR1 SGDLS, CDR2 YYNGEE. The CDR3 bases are TGTGCCAGCAGCGTAGTGCCAGCCTCCTACAATGAGCAGTTCTTC. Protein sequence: CASSVVPASYNEQFF.

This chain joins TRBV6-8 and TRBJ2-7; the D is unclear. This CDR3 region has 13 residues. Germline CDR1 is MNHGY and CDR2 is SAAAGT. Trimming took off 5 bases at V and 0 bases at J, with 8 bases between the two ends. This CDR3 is CASSTRNSYEQYF. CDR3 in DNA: TGTGCCAGCAGTACCCGAAACTCCTACGAGCAGTACTTC.

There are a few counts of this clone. CDR3 in DNA: TGTGCCAGCAGTGAAGCTGGGACAAGCTATGGCTACACCTTC. Its translation: CASSEAGTSYGYTF. This chain connects TRBV6-1 to TRBJ1-2, with D maybe TRBD1 (6 bases). The V gene's germline CDR1 is MNHNS and CDR2 SASEGT. Trimming pared 0 bases from V and 4 bases from J, leaving 9 bases between. The CDR3 runs to 14 residues.

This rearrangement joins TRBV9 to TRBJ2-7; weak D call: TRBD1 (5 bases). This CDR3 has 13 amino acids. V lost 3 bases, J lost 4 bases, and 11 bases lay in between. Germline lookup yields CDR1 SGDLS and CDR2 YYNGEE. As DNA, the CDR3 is TGTGCCAGCAGCGCAGGAGCAGGGTACGAGCAGTACTTC. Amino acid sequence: CASSAGAGYEQYF.

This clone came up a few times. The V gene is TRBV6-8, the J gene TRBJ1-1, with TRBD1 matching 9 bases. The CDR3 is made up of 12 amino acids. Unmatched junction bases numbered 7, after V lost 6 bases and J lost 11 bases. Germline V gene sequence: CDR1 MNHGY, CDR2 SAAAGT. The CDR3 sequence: CASSGDRVVAFF. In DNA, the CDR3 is TGTGCCAGCAGCGGGGACAGGGTCGTGGCTTTCTTT.

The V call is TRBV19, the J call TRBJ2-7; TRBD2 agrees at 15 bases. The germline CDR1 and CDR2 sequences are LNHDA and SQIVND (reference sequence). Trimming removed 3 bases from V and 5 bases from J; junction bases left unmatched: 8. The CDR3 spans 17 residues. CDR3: CASSIVGLAGGGNEQYF. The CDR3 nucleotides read TGTGCCAGTAGTATTGTGGGACTAGCGGGAGGCGGAAACGAGCAGTACTTC.

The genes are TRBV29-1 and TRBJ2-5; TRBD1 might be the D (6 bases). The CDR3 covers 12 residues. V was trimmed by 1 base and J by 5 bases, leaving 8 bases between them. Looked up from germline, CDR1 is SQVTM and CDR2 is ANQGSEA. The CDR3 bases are TGCAGCGTTGAAGGGGGGCGGGAGACCCAGTACTTC. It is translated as CSVEGGRETQYF.

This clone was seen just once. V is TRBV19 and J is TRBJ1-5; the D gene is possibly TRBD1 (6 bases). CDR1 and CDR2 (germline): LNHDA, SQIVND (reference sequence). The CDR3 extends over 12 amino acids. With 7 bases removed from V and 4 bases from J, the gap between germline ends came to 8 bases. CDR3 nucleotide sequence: TGTGCCAGTAAAAGGGGGAATCAGCCCCAGCATTTT. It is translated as CASKRGNQPQHF.

The CDR3 DNA sequence: TGCGCCAGCAGCAGGGAGAGCGTAGCCAAAAACATTCAGTACTTC. Translated: CASSRESVAKNIQYF. The rearrangement links TRBV5-1 to TRBJ2-4, with D tentatively TRBD2 (5 bases). Trimming removed 4 bases from V and 0 bases from J, with 11 bases in between. The CDR3 is 15 residues long. The germline gives CDR1 SGHRS, CDR2 YFSETQ.

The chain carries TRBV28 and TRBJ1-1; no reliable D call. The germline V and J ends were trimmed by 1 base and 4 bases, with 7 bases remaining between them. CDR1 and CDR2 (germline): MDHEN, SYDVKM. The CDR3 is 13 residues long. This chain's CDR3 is CASSLLRSTEAFF. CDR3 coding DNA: TGTGCCAGCAGTTTATTGAGAAGCACTGAAGCTTTCTTT.

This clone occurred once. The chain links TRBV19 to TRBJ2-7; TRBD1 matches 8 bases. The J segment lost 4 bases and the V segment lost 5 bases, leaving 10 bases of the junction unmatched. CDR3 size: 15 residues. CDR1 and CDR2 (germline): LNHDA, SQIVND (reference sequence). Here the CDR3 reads CASSSMTGVRYEQYF. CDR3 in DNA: TGTGCCAGTAGTTCGATGACAGGGGTGAGGTACGAGCAGTACTTC.

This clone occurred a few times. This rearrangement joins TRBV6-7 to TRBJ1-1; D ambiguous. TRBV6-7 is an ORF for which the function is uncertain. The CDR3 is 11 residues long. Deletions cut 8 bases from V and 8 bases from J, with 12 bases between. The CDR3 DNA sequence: TGTGCCAGCGGACCACACTACGAAGCTTTCTTT. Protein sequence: CASGPHYEAFF.

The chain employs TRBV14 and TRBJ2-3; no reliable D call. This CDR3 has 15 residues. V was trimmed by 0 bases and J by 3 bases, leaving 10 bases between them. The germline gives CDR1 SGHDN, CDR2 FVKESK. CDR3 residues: CASSQERRRTDTQYF. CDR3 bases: TGTGCCAGCAGCCAAGAGCGGAGAAGGACAGATACGCAGTATTTT.

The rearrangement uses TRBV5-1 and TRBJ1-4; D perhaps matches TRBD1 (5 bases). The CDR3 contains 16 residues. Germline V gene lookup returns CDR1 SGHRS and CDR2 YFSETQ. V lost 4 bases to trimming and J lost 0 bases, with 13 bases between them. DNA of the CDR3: TGCGCCAGCAGCCCGGAGGACACAGCAACTAATGAAAAACTGTTTTTT. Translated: CASSPEDTATNEKLFF.

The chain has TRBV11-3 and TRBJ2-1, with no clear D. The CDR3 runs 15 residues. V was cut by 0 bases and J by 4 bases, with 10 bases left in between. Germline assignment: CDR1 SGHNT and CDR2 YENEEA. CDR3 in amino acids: CASSLDLRLYNEQFF. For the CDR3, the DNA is TGTGCCAGCAGCTTAGATCTACGGCTTTACAATGAGCAGTTCTTC.